The clone carrying this T cell receptor beta chain was detected many times. RNA transcripts yielded amplified TCR beta CDR3 regions. The HTBI primer set was used in a first-round RT-PCR of the TCR CDR3. One entry per CDR3 protein, called by TCRdb with MiXCR from the multiplex PCR reads. In the table there are hundreds of thousands of distinct CDR3 sequences, around 15% of which are singletons. This specimen belongs to a study of T cells in Graves' hyperthyroidism and ophthalmopathy. CDR1 is MDHEN and CDR2 is SYDVKM in the germline V gene. The CDR3 runs to 15 residues. Trimming stripped 0 bases from V and 4 bases from J, with 12 bases between.

The sample was blood. The chain is built from TRBV28 and TRBJ2-5; D unresolved. This clonotype originated in a woman aged 40 to 49 with Graves' hyperthyroidism. This CDR3 is CASSLWSPKPETQYF. The CDR3 DNA reads as TGTGCCAGCAGTTTATGGAGCCCAAAGCCAGAGACCCAGTACTTC.